This T cell receptor beta chain was found in a study of glioma-infiltrating T cells after dendritic cell vaccination. Sequencing used immunoSEQ multiplex PCR; TCRdb keeps in-frame clones, though not all of them. The data hold tens of thousands of clones, with around four fifths observed a single time. Specified time point: after dendritic cell vaccination, including at tumor progression/relapse. The CDR3 length is 12 residues. V dropped 6 bases and J dropped 5 bases, with 10 bases sitting between them. Germline V gives CDR1 MNHEY, CDR2 SVGAGI. This clonotype was sampled from a human donor with glioblastoma. The sample was blood, taken after dendritic cell vaccination. This rearrangement joins TRBV6-5 to TRBJ2-5; tentative D call: TRBD2 (5 bases). In nucleotides, the CDR3 is TGTGCCAGCAGACACCGCGGGGAGACCCAGTACTTC. Translating gives CASRHRGETQYF.